These 26 T cell receptor beta chains share one sample of origin, sequenced in a study of control samples from healthy donors and cancer patients. TCRdb's table, derived via immunoSEQ multiplex PCR, lists solely in-frame clones and lacks some. The sample lists around 230,000 clones, 90% to 95% occurring once. The sequenced sample consisted of blood. The receptors originated from a man aged 50-59 years in good health.

This chain links TRBV6-2 or TRBV6-3 with TRBJ2-2, with D hard to call. Trimming took 4 bases from V and 5 from J, leaving 8 bases between them. Germline V lookup: CDR1 MNHEY, CDR2 SVGEGT. This CDR3 comprises 13 residues. CDR3 coding DNA: TGTGCCAGCAGTTCTGCAGAGACCGGGGAGCTGTTTTTT. Protein sequence: CASSSAETGELFF.

The chain uses TRBV4-2 and TRBJ1-1, with 8 bases aligning to TRBD1. Germline V gene lookup returns CDR1 LGHNA and CDR2 YNFKEQ. Germline trimming cut 4 bases from V and 3 bases from J; bases unmatched to any gene: 10. This CDR3 is built from 16 residues. The CDR3, as DNA: TGTGCCAGCAGCCCGACAGGGGATTTAAGATACACTGAAGCTTTCTTT. Encoded protein: CASSPTGDLRYTEAFF.

In DNA, the CDR3 is TGCGCCAGCAGTAGGGGACAGGGGGCGTCAGGGGCCAACGTCCTGACTTTC. Residues: CASSRGQGASGANVLTF. V is TRBV10-2 and J is TRBJ2-6; 12 bases are shared with TRBD1. Germline V gene lookup returns CDR1 WSHSY and CDR2 SAAADI. V dropped 5 bases and J dropped 4; count of bases not matched to a gene: 6. This CDR3 is 17 amino acids long.

The gene calls are TRBV5-1 and TRBJ2-3, with D hard to call. Between the trimmed V and J ends, which lost 5 bases and 6 bases, there was a span of 16 bases. This CDR3 spans 14 amino acids. Germline V gives CDR1 SGHRS, CDR2 YFSETQ. CDR3 nucleotide sequence: TGCGCCAGCAGTAAAGCGAAAAGCGATGATACGCAGTATTTT. Its translation: CASSKAKSDDTQYF.

As regards this clone: Other DNA sequences in this sample translate to the same CDR3. The J gene is TRBJ1-3, the V gene TRBV6-6, with D tentatively TRBD1 (5 bases). This CDR3 spans 14 amino acids. The V gene's germline CDR1 is MNHNY and CDR2 SVGAGI (reference sequence). The germline V and J ends were trimmed by 2 bases and 2 bases, with 7 bases remaining between them. CDR3: CASSYVGAGNTIYF. CDR3 nucleotides: TGTGCCAGCAGTTACGTGGGGGCTGGAAACACCATATATTTT.

The chain has TRBV4-3 and TRBJ1-6; possibly TRBD1 for D (6 bases). Germline CDR1 reads LGHNA; CDR2 reads YSLEER. Trimming shortened V by 0 bases and J by 8 bases, and 14 bases separated the two germline ends. This CDR3 contains 16 residues. The CDR3 sequence: CASSQEVGGGYSPLHF. The CDR3 DNA is TGCGCCAGCAGCCAAGAAGTAGGAGGGGGTTATTCACCCCTCCACTTT.

The DNA of the CDR3 is TGCGCCAGCAGCTGGGACCCGCGAAACACCTACGAGCAGTACTTC. It yields the protein CASSWDPRNTYEQYF. The J gene is TRBJ2-7, the V gene TRBV5-1; D tentatively fits TRBD1 or TRBD2 (5 bases each). The CDR3 consists of 15 residues. V dropped 3 bases and J dropped 2 bases, with 15 bases sitting between them. Germline CDR1 reads SGHRS; CDR2 reads YFSETQ.

The J gene is TRBJ1-3, the V gene TRBV30; D may be TRBD1 (5 bases). The CDR3 sequence is 17 residues long. V lost 3 bases and J lost 4, with 22 bases in between. The germline V gene has CDR1 GTSNPN and CDR2 SVGIG (reference sequence). CDR3 bases: TGTGCCTGGAGCAAGACCTGGGGCAGAGGCTCGGGAAACACCATATATTTT. Its protein is CAWSKTWGRGSGNTIYF.

This rearrangement joins TRBV7-8 to TRBJ2-7; D uncertain. Germline loops: CDR1 SGHVS, CDR2 FQNEAQ. The CDR3 totals 14 residues. V was cut by 4 bases and J by 3 bases, with 13 bases left in between. CDR3: CASSSALVSYEQYF. CDR3 in DNA: TGTGCCAGCAGCTCAGCCCTGGTCAGCTACGAGCAGTACTTC.

This clone was picked up one time. This rearrangement joins TRBV18 to TRBJ2-1; D remains ambiguous. CDR3 length: 14 amino acids. Germline V gene lookup returns CDR1 KGHSH and CDR2 LQKENI. V was cut by 2 bases and J by 7 bases, with 12 bases left in between. CDR3 coding DNA: TGTGCCAGCTCACCAGATTTGCTCCAGAATGAGCAGTTCTTC. This sequence encodes CASSPDLLQNEQFF.

The chain links TRBV24-1 to TRBJ1-2, with no clear D. V was trimmed by 4 bases and J by 8 bases, leaving 13 bases between them. Per germline, CDR1 KGHDR and CDR2 SFDVKD. The length of the CDR3 is 13 residues. CDR3 sequence: CATSDEPERGYTF. In nucleotides, the CDR3 is TGTGCCACCAGTGACGAACCGGAACGGGGCTACACCTTC.

This rearrangement joins TRBV7-2 to TRBJ1-1; D is unclear. The CDR3 runs 13 residues. Germline V CDR1 and CDR2: SGHTA, FQGNSA. V shed 6 bases and J shed 5 bases, with 13 bases lying between them. CDR3 in DNA: TGTGCCAGCAGAGGTTTCCCTTGGACTGAAGCTTTCTTT. Its protein is CASRGFPWTEAFF. The full variable domain, its missing parts supplied by reference TRBV7-2 and TRBJ1-1, is GAGVSQSPSNKVTEKGKDVELRCDPISGHTALYWYRQSLGQGLEFLIYFQGNSAPDKSGLPSDRFSAERTGGSVSTLTIQRTQQEDSAVYLCASRGFPWTEAFFGQGTRLTVV.

The CDR3 sequence is CSAGGQMNTEAFF. The CDR3 DNA follows: TGCAGCGCCGGGGGACAGATGAACACTGAAGCTTTCTTT. V gene TRBV29-1 combines with J gene TRBJ1-1, with TRBD1 identical over 7 bases. The CDR3 totals 13 residues. CDR1 SQVTM and CDR2 ANQGSEA come from the germline V gene. J lost 0 bases, V lost 7 bases, and 5 bases had no gene match. The full variable domain, its missing parts supplied by reference TRBV29-1 and TRBJ1-1, is SAVISQKPSRDICQRGTSLTIQCQVDSQVTMMFWYRQQPGQSLTLIATANQGSEATYESGFVIDKFPISRPNLTFSTLTVSNMSPEDSSIYLCSAGGQMNTEAFFGQGTRLTVV.

This chain uses TRBV10-2 with TRBJ1-6; D might be TRBD1 (5 bases). CDR3 length: 14 residues. The V gene lost 6 bases and the J gene lost 14 bases, with 20 bases spanning the gap. The germline V gene encodes CDR1 WSHSY and CDR2 SAAADI. The CDR3 protein is CASSWDQIDLSLHF. Here the CDR3 DNA reads TGCGCCAGCAGCTGGGACCAGATTGATCTCTCCCTCCACTTT.

The chain recombines TRBV4-1 with TRBJ2-4, with D perhaps matching TRBD1 or TRBD2 (5 bases each). The ends were cut back, 4 bases at V and 4 bases at J, with 20 bases in the middle. The CDR3 runs to 17 residues. CDR1 MGHRA and CDR2 YSYEKL come from the germline V gene. CDR3 sequence (DNA): TGCGCCAGCAGCCCATTGCTGAAATCGGGGCCGAAAAACATTCAGTACTTC. Residues: CASSPLLKSGPKNIQYF.

This clone has a single count. V gene TRBV2 combines with J gene TRBJ2-7; D unresolved. Germline V gives CDR1 SNHLY, CDR2 FYNNEI. CDR3 length: 13 amino acids. V was trimmed by 6 bases and J by 3 bases, leaving 12 bases between them. The CDR3 nucleotides read TGTGCCAGCAGCAACGACAAACTCTACGAGCAGTACGTC. Translating it yields CASSNDKLYEQYV.

The chain recombines TRBV2 with TRBJ2-7, with unresolved D. The CDR3 contains 11 residues. Trimming pared 4 bases from V and 3 bases from J, leaving 4 bases between. Germline V gene sequence: CDR1 SNHLY, CDR2 FYNNEI. CDR3 amino acids: CASSGGYEQYF. As DNA, the CDR3 is TGTGCCAGCAGTGGGGGCTACGAGCAGTACTTC.

Concerning this clone: The identical CDR3 is also encoded by other nucleotide sequences in the sample. This rearrangement joins TRBV5-1 to TRBJ2-2; D might be TRBD1 (5 bases). The germline V gene encodes CDR1 SGHRS and CDR2 YFSETQ. Trimming cost V 0 bases and J 0 bases, with 9 bases left between them. The CDR3 consists of 16 residues. The CDR3 DNA reads as TGCGCCAGCAGCTTGGGACAGACCTCGAACACCGGGGAGCTGTTTTTT. Protein: CASSLGQTSNTGELFF.

This clone was counted a single time. The chain joins TRBV30 to TRBJ1-4, with D possibly matching TRBD1 (6 bases). The CDR3 contains 11 residues. Germline V gene data show CDR1 as GTSNPN and CDR2 as SVGIG (reference sequence). V was pared by 3 bases and J by 14 bases, with 13 bases between. The CDR3 DNA is TGTGCCTGGAGCGCAGGGGAGTGGCTGTTTTTT. Translation gives CAWSAGEWLFF. Drawing the rest from reference TRBV30 and TRBJ1-4, the complete variable domain is SQTIHQWPATLVQPVGSPLSLECTVEGTSNPNLYWYRQAAGRGLQLLFYSVGIGQISSEVPQNLSASRPQDRQFILSSKKLLLSDSGFYLCAWSAGEWLFFGSGTQLSVL.

This chain joins TRBV19 and TRBJ2-7, with D perhaps being TRBD1 or TRBD2 (5 bases each). CDR1 is LNHDA and CDR2 is SQIVND in the germline V gene (reference sequence). The germline V and J ends were trimmed by 3 bases and 6 bases, with 18 bases remaining between them. CDR3 length equals 15 residues. The CDR3 is CASSIERGNSGEQYV. In DNA form, the CDR3 reads TGTGCCAGTAGTATTGAACGGGGCAACTCCGGCGAGCAGTACGTC.

The genes are TRBV4-2 and TRBJ2-3, with a weak D call TRBD1 (6 bases). V lost 0 bases, J lost 2 bases, and 15 bases lay in between. CDR3 size: 17 residues. Germline V CDR1 and CDR2: LGHNA, YNFKEQ. The DNA for the CDR3 is TGTGCCAGCAGCCAAGAGGTGAGGGGGTACTTCACAGATACGCAGTATTTT. Residues: CASSQEVRGYFTDTQYF.

This chain links TRBV11-2 with TRBJ1-1; maybe TRBD1 (6 bases). Germline V lookup: CDR1 SGHAT, CDR2 FQNNGV. V was pared by 7 bases and J by 1 base, with 13 bases between. This CDR3 spans 14 amino acids. The CDR3 spells CASNLQGSNTEAFF. The CDR3 region has the DNA TGTGCCAGCAACCTACAGGGTTCGAACACTGAAGCTTTCTTT.

The CDR3 DNA is TGCGCCAGCAGCTTGGAAACCTACAATGAGCAGTTCTTC. Its protein product is CASSLETYNEQFF. V usage is TRBV5-1 and J usage is TRBJ2-1; no definite D call. There are 13 residues in the CDR3. CDR1 is SGHRS, CDR2 YFSETQ, per germline. Trimming cost V 0 bases and J 2 bases, with 3 bases left between them.

The rearrangement joins TRBV28 to TRBJ1-2, with D perhaps TRBD1 (5 bases). The V gene lost 3 bases and the J gene lost 5 bases, with 10 bases spanning the gap. Germline V gene lookup returns CDR1 MDHEN and CDR2 SYDVKM. The CDR3 is 13 residues long. The CDR3 DNA sequence: TGTGCCAGCAGTTTGAGGGGTTTGTATGGCTACACCTTC. As protein: CASSLRGLYGYTF.

The chain carries TRBV12-3 or TRBV12-4 and TRBJ2-1, with D tentatively TRBD2 (5 bases). The CDR3 contains 11 residues. The V and J ends lost 5 bases and 7 bases respectively, with 6 bases between them. CDR3 sequence reads: CASSRGNEQFF. In DNA, the CDR3 is TGTGCCAGCAGTCGGGGTAATGAGCAGTTCTTC.

The gene calls are TRBV11-2 and TRBJ2-5, with a possible D match to TRBD1 (5 bases). The ends were cut back, 1 base at V and 3 bases at J, with 9 bases in the middle. This CDR3 is built from 14 residues. Germline V gene data show CDR1 as SGHAT and CDR2 as FQNNGV. The DNA for the CDR3 is TGTGCCAGCAGCTTAGTTCTGACAGAAGAGACCCAGTACTTC. Amino acid sequence: CASSLVLTEETQYF.